This T cell receptor (beta chain) came from a study of blood T cell repertoires in COVID-19. This CDR3 is built from 15 residues. CDR1 and CDR2 from the germline V gene are SGHNT and YYREEE (reference sequence). J gave up 5 bases and V 3 bases, and 4 bases lay outside the gene matches. As processed by the authors: The assay estimated nucleated cells by amplifying reference gene primers. Here immunoSEQ multiplex PCR was the method, and the copy in TCRdb shows in-frame clones only, minus some. Clone size and V and J calls were adopted from that table, with D and trimming inferred from the DNA. The sample has 200,000 to 300,000 clones; roughly 90% are singletons.

What was sequenced was peripheral blood. The genes are TRBV5-4 and TRBJ1-6; TRBD1 matches at 8 bases. The receptor was isolated from a man aged 25-45 years with active or convalescent COVID-19. CDR3 nucleotide sequence: TGTGCCAGCAGCTATATGGACAGGGATAATTCACCCCTCCACTTT. Amino acid sequence: CASSYMDRDNSPLHF.